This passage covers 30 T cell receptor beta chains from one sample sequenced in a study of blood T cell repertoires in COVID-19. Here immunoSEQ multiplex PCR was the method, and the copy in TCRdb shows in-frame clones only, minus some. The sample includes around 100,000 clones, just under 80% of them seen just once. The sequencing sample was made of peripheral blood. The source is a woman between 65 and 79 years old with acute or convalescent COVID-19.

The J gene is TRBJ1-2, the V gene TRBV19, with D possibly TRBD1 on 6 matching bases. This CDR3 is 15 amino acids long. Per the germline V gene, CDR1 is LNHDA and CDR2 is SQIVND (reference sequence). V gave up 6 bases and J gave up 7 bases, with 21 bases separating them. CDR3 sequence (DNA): TGTGCCAGTAGCAGCGGCAGGGGTTATTCTGGTGGCTACACCTTC. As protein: CASSSGRGYSGGYTF.

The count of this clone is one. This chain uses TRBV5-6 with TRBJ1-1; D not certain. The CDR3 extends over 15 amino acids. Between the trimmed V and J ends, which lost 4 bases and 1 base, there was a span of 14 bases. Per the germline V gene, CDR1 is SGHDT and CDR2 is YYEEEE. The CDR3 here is CASSRTEGGNTEAFF. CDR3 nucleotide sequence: TGTGCCAGCAGCAGGACGGAAGGAGGGAACACTGAAGCTTTCTTT. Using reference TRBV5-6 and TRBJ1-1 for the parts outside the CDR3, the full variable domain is DAGVTQSPTHLIKTRGQQVTLRCSPKSGHDTVSWYQQALGQGPQFIFQYYEEEERQRGNFPDRFSGHQFPNYSSELNVNALLLGDSALYLCASSRTEGGNTEAFFGQGTRLTVV.

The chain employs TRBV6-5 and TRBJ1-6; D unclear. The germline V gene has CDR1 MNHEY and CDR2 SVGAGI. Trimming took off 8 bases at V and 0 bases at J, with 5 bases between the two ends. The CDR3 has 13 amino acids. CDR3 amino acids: CASGLSYNSPLHF. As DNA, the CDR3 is TGTGCCAGCGGCCTCTCCTATAATTCACCCCTCCACTTT.

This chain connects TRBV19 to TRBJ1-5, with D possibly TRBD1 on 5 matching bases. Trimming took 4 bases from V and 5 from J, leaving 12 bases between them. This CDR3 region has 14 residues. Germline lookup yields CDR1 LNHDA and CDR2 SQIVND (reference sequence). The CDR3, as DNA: TGTGCCAGTAGTAGTGATCAGGGTTATCAGCCCCAGCATTTT. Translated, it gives CASSSDQGYQPQHF.

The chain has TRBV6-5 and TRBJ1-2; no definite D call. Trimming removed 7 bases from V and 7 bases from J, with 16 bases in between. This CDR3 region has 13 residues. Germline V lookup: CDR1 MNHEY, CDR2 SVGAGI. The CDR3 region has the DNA TGTGCCAGCAAGAAAGATTGGGCGGGTGGCTACACCTTC. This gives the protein CASKKDWAGGYTF.

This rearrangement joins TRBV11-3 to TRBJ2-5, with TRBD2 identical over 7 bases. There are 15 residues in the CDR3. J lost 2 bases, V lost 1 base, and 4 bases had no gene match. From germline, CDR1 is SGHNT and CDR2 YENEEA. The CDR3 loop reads CASSLGAGGQETQYF. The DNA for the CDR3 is TGTGCCAGCAGCTTAGGTGCCGGGGGGCAAGAGACCCAGTACTTC.

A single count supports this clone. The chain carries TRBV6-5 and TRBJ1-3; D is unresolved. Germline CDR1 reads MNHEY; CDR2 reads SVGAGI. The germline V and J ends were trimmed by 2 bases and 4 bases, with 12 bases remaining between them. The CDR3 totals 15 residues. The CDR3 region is CASSYDYRVGNTIYF. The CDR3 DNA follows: TGTGCCAGCAGTTACGACTACCGAGTCGGAAACACCATATATTTT.

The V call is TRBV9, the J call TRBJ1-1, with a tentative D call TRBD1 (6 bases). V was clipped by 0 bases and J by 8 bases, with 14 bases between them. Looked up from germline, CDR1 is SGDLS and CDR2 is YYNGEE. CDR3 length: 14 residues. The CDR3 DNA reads TGTGCCAGCAGCGTAGTGGGAGTTGGGACAGAAGCTTTCTTT. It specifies CASSVVGVGTEAFF.

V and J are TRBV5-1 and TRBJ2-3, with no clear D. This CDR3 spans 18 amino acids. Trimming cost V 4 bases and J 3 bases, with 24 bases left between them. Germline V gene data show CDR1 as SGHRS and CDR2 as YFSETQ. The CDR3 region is CASSENPRVTLGTDTQYF. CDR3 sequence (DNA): TGCGCCAGCAGCGAAAACCCCCGGGTCACCTTGGGTACAGATACGCAGTATTTT.

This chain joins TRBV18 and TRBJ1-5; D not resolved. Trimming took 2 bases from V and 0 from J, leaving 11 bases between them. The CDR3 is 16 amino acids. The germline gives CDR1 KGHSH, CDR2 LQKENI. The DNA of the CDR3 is TGTGCCAGCTCACCAAGTGCGGAACTTAGCAATCAGCCCCAGCATTTT. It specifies CASSPSAELSNQPQHF.

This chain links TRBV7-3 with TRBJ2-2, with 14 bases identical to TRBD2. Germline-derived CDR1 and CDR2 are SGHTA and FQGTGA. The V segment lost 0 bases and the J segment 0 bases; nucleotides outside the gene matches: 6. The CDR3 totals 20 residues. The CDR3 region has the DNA TGTGCCAGCAGCTTAACGGGACTAGCGGGGGACCTAACGAACACCGGGGAGCTGTTTTTT. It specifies CASSLTGLAGDLTNTGELFF.

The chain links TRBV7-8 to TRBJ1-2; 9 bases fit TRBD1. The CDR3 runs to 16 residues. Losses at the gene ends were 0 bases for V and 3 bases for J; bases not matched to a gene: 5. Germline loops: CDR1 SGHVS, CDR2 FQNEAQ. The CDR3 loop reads CASSLAGQGAHYGYTF. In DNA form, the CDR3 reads TGTGCCAGCAGCTTAGCGGGACAGGGAGCACACTATGGCTACACCTTC.

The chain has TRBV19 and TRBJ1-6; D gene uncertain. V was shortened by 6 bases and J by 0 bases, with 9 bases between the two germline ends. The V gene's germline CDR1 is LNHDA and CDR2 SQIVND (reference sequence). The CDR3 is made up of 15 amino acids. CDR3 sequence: CASSPRGSYNSPLHF. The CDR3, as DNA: TGTGCCAGTAGCCCACGAGGCTCCTATAATTCACCCCTCCACTTT.

The CDR3 loop reads CASTLQGSGYTF. The DNA of the CDR3 is TGTGCCAGTACCTTACAGGGATCTGGCTACACCTTC. The chain links TRBV19 to TRBJ1-2; D may be TRBD1 (6 bases). CDR3 length: 12 amino acids. Germline CDR1 is LNHDA and CDR2 is SQIVND (reference sequence). Deletions cut 7 bases from V and 7 bases from J, with 13 bases between.

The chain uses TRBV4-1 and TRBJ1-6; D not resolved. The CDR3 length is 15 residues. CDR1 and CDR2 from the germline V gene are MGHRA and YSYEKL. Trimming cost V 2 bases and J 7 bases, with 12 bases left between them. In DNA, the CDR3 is TGCGCCAGCAGCCAATTCTTAACGCGGAATTCACCCCTCCACTTT. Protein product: CASSQFLTRNSPLHF.

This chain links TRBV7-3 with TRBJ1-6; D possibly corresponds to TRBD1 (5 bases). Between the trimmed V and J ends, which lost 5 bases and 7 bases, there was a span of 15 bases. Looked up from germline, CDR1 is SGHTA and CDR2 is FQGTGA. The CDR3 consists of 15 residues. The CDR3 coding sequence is TGTGCCAGCAGCCCGGGACTGACTGTGAATTCACCCCTCCACTTT. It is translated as CASSPGLTVNSPLHF. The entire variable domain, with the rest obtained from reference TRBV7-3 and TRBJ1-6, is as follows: GAGVSQTPSNKVTEKGKYVELRCDPISGHTALYWYRQSLGQGPEFLIYFQGTGAADDSGLPNDRFFAVRPEGSVSTLKIQRTERGDSAVYLCASSPGLTVNSPLHFGNGTRLTVT.

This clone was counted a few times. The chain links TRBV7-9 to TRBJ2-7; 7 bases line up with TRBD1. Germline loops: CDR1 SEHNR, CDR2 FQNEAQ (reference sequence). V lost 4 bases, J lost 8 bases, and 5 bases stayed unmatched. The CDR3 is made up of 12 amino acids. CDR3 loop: CASSSEQGKQYF. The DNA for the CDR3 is TGTGCCAGCAGCTCGGAACAGGGGAAGCAGTACTTC.

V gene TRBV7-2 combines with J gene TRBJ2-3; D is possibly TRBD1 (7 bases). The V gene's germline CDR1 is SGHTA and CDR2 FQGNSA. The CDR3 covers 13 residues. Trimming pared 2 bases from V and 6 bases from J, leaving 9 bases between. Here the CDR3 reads CASSLSGGDTQYF. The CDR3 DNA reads TGTGCCAGCAGCTTATCAGGGGGGGATACGCAGTATTTT. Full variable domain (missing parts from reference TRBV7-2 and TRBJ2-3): GAGVSQSPSNKVTEKGKDVELRCDPISGHTALYWYRQSLGQGLEFLIYFQGNSAPDKSGLPSDRFSAERTGGSVSTLTIQRTQQEDSAVYLCASSLSGGDTQYFGPGTRLTVL.

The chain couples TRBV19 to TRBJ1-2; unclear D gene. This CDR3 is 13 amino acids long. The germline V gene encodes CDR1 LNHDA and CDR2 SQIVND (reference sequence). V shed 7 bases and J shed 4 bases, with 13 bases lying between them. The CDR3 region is CASIDIGSYGYTF. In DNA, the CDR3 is TGTGCCAGTATAGACATTGGATCCTATGGCTACACCTTC.

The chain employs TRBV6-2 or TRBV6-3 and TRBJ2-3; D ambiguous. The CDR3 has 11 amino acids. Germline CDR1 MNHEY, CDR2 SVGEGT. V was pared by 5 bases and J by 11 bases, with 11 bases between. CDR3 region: CASSPSGGQYF. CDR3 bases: TGTGCCAGCAGTCCCTCAGGTGGGCAGTATTTT.

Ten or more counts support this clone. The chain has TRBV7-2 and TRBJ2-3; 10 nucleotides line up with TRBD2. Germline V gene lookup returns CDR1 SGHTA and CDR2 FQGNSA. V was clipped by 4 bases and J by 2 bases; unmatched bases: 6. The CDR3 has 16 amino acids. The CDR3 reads CASSSTGTSVTDTQYF. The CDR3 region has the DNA TGTGCCAGCAGCTCAACCGGGACTAGCGTCACAGATACGCAGTATTTT.

The CDR3 bases are TGTGCCACCAGTGATGTTGCAGTTAATGGCTACACCTTC. Residues: CATSDVAVNGYTF. The chain recombines TRBV24-1 with TRBJ1-2; D remains ambiguous. CDR3 length: 13 residues. Germline CDR1 reads KGHDR; CDR2 reads SFDVKD. V was pared by 3 bases and J by 6 bases, with 10 bases between.

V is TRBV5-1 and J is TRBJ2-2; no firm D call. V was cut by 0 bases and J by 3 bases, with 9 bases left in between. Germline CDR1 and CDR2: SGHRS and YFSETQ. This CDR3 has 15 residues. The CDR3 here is CASSLAGQDTGELFF. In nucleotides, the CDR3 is TGCGCCAGCAGCTTGGCTGGGCAGGACACCGGGGAGCTGTTTTTT.

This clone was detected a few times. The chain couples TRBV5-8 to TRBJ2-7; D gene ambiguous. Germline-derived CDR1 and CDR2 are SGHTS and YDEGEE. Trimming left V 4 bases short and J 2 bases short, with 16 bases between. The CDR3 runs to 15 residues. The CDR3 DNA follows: TGTGCCAGCAGCGTAGGATGGGCGAGCCCCTACGAGCAGTACGTC. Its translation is CASSVGWASPYEQYV.

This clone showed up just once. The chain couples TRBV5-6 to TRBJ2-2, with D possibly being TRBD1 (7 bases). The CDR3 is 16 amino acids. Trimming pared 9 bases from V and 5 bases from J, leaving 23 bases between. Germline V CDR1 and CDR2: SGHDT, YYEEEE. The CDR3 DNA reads TGTGCCAATCCTAAACCCCGACAGGGAGGAACCGGGGAGCTGTTTTTT. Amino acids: CANPKPRQGGTGELFF.

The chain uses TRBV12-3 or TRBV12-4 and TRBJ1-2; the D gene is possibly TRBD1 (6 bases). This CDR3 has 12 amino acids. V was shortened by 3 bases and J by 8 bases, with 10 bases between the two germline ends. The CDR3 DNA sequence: TGTGCCAGCAGTTTTAACAGGGAGGGCTACACCTTC. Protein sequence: CASSFNREGYTF.

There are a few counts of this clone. CDR3 in amino acids: CASSRQGRPDTGELFF. DNA for the CDR3: TGCGCCAGCAGCCGCCAGGGGCGCCCAGACACCGGGGAGCTGTTTTTT. The chain is built from TRBV5-1 and TRBJ2-2, with a weak D call TRBD1 (6 bases). Germline V CDR1 and CDR2: SGHRS, YFSETQ. Trimming shortened V by 4 bases and J by 3 bases, and 16 bases separated the two germline ends. CDR3 length: 16 residues. Full variable domain (rest looked up from reference TRBV5-1 and TRBJ2-2): KAGVTQTPRYLIKTRGQQVTLSCSPISGHRSVSWYQQTPGQGLQFLFEYFSETQRNKGNFPGRFSGRQFSNSRSEMNVSTLELGDSALYLCASSRQGRPDTGELFFGEGSRLTVL.

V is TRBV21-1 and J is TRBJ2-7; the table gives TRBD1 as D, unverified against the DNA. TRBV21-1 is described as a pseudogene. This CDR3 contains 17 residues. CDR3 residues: CASSNSKMDRGAYEQYF. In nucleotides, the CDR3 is TGTGCCAGCAGCAACTCGAAAATGGACAGGGGGGCCTACGAGCAGTACTTC.

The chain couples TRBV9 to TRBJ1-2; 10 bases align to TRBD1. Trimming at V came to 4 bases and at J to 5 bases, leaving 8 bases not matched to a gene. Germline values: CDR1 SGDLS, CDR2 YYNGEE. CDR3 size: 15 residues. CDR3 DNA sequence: TGTGCCAGCAGCCCCTCGGGGACAGGGGTATATGGCTACACCTTC. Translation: CASSPSGTGVYGYTF.

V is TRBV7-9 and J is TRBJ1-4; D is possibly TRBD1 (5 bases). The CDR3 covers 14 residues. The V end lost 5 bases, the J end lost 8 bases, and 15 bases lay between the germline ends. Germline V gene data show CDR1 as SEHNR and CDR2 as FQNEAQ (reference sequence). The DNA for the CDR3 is TGTGCCAGCAGCCCCCGGGACTTCGAGGAAAAACTGTTTTTT. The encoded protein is CASSPRDFEEKLFF.